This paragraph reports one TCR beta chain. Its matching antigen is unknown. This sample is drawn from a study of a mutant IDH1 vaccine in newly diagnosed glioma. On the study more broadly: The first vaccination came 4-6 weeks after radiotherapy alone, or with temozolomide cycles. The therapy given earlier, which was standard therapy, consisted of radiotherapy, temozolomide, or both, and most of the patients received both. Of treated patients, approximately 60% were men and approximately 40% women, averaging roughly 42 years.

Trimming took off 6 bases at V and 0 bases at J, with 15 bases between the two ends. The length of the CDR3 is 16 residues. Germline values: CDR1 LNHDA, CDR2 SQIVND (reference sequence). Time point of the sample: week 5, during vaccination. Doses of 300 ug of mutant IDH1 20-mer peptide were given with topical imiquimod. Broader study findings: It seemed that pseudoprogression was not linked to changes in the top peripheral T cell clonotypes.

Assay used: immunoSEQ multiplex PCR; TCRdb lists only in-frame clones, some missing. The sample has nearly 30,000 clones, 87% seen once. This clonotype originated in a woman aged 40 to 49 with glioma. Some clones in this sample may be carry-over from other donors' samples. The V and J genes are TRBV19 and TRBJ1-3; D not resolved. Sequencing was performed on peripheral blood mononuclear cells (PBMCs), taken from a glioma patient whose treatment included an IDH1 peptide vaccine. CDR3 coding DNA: TGTGCCAGTAGCACCCTTGGCGGCAACTCTGGAAACACCATATATTTT. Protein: CASSTLGGNSGNTIYF.